This TCR beta chain was recovered during a study of blood T cell repertoires in COVID-19. Study details: Samples came from the United States, Italy and Spain, spanning acute and convalescent COVID-19. In each case, the material was cDNA or gDNA derived from T cells, B-cell-depleted T cells, or PBMCs.

The authors' processing: Quantification of nucleated cells was approximated via reference gene primer amplification. Only in-frame clones appear in the TCRdb table, and some are missing; sequencing was by immunoSEQ multiplex PCR. The V and J calls and the clone size are those of that table, but D and trimming were determined from the DNA. The sample comprises about 230,000 clones, around 83% of which are singletons, and approximately 5.3% rests with the top ten. This CDR3 is built from 18 residues. Sequenced sample: peripheral blood. The TCR comes from a man older than 75 with acute or convalescent COVID-19. The chain is built from TRBV12-2 and TRBJ2-7; TRBD2 reflects the table's D call only, with no check against the DNA. TRBV12-2 is a pseudogene segment. The CDR3, as DNA: TGTGCAAGTCGCTTATCTCCGGTTCGGGGGTCTAGCTCCTACGAGCAGTACTTC. It specifies CASRLSPVRGSSSYEQYF.